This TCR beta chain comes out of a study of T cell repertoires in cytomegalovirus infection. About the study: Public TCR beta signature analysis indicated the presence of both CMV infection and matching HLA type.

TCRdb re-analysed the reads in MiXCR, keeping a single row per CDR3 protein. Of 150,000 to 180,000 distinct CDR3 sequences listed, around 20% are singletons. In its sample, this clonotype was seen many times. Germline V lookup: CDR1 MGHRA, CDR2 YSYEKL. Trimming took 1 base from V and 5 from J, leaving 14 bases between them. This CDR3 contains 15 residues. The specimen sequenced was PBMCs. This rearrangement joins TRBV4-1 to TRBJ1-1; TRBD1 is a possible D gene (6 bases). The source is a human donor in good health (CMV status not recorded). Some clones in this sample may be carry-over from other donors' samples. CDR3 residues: CASSQGAGAGTEAFF. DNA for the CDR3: TGCGCCAGCAGCCAAGGGGCAGGGGCAGGGACTGAAGCTTTCTTT.